The next 25 T cell receptor beta chains were all read from a single sample in a study of T cell responses to AZD1222 COVID-19 vaccine. Sequencing was performed with immunoSEQ multiplex PCR; in TCRdb, only in-frame clones are kept and a portion is missing. The sample contains 180,000 or so clones, 88% of which appear only once. The sample here was peripheral blood, taken 28 days after the second AZD1222 dose. These receptors came from an adult who received the AZD1222 COVID-19 vaccine.

The chain joins TRBV7-2 to TRBJ2-7; 10 bases match TRBD2. Per germline, CDR1 SGHTA and CDR2 FQGNSA. Trimming removed 4 bases from V and 2 bases from J; junction bases left unmatched: 5. The CDR3 sequence is 15 residues long. CDR3 in DNA: TGTGCCAGCAGCTATACTAGCGGGGAAACCTACGAGCAGTACTTC. This codes for CASSYTSGETYEQYF.

The chain employs TRBV5-6 and TRBJ2-7, with TRBD2 matching over 14 bases. Germline-derived CDR1 and CDR2 are SGHDT and YYEEEE. The V and J ends lost 3 bases and 5 bases, in that order; junction bases with no gene match: 7. CDR3 length equals 16 residues. DNA for the CDR3: TGTGCCAGCAGCTCAATGGGACTAGCGGGAGCTAACGAGCAGTACTTC. Protein sequence: CASSSMGLAGANEQYF.

The V gene is TRBV7-9, the J gene TRBJ2-1; 10 nucleotides align to TRBD1. With V trimmed by 4 bases and J by 7 bases, 10 bases remained unmatched. In germline, CDR1 is SEHNR, CDR2 FQNEAQ (reference sequence). The CDR3 consists of 16 residues. DNA for the CDR3: TGTGCCAGCAGCTGGTCGACAGGGGGCGCGATTAATGAGCAGTTCTTC. It is translated as CASSWSTGGAINEQFF. The whole variable domain, remainder taken from reference TRBV7-9 and TRBJ2-1, is DTGVSQNPRHKITKRGQNVTFRCDPISEHNRLYWYRQTLGQGPEFLTYFQNEAQLEKSRLLSDRFSAERPKGSFSTLEIQRTEQGDSAMYLCASSWSTGGAINEQFFGPGTRLTVL.

V usage is TRBV27 and J usage is TRBJ2-1; possibly TRBD2 for D (6 bases). The CDR3 loop spans 15 amino acids. The V gene lost 5 bases and the J gene lost 2 bases, with 13 bases spanning the gap. Germline assignment: CDR1 MNHEY and CDR2 SMNVEV (reference sequence). Written as DNA, the CDR3 is TGTGCCAGCAGTGAATGGGGGGAACCCTACAATGAGCAGTTCTTC. This codes for CASSEWGEPYNEQFF.

The genes are TRBV28 and TRBJ2-3; D gene uncertain. V lost 8 bases to trimming and J lost 1 base, with 13 bases between them. The CDR3 is made up of 14 amino acids. Germline CDR1 is MDHEN and CDR2 is SYDVKM. The CDR3 nucleotides read TGTGCCAGCCTCTTAACGGGTGGCACAGATACGCAGTATTTT. Translating it yields CASLLTGGTDTQYF.

CDR3 DNA: TGTGCCAGCAGCCAAGAAGATCAGGGATGGACTGAAGCTTTCTTT. It encodes CASSQEDQGWTEAFF. The chain links TRBV3-1 (or the pseudogene TRBV3-2) to TRBJ1-1; weak D call: TRBD1 (5 bases). Germline CDR1 is LGHDT and CDR2 is YNNKEL (reference sequence). V lost 0 bases and J 5 bases, leaving 13 bases between the germline ends. The CDR3 is 15 amino acids.

The gene calls are TRBV9 and TRBJ2-7, with D perhaps TRBD2 (6 bases). CDR3 length: 15 amino acids. Trimming left V 0 bases short and J 2 bases short, with 12 bases between. Germline V gene lookup returns CDR1 SGDLS and CDR2 YYNGEE. The CDR3 spells CASSVESGHTYEQYF. The CDR3 bases are TGTGCCAGCAGCGTAGAAAGCGGGCACACCTACGAGCAGTACTTC.

This clone appeared once. The gene calls are TRBV5-4 and TRBJ2-7, with D maybe TRBD2 (6 bases). Trimming removed 0 bases at V and 7 bases at J, with 14 bases between. The CDR3 loop spans 14 amino acids. In germline, CDR1 is SGHNT, CDR2 YYREEE (reference sequence). The CDR3 DNA reads as TGTGCCAGCAGCTTGGGTCTAGATGGAGGGGAGCAGTACTTC. Amino acid sequence: CASSLGLDGGEQYF.

The rearrangement links TRBV28 to TRBJ2-7, with D possibly matching TRBD2 (5 bases). Between the trimmed V and J ends, which lost 8 bases and 2 bases, there was a span of 10 bases. CDR1 MDHEN and CDR2 SYDVKM come from the germline V gene. The CDR3 totals 12 residues. CDR3 protein: CASLDGTYEQYF. The CDR3 coding sequence is TGTGCCAGCTTGGACGGGACCTACGAGCAGTACTTC.

This rearrangement joins TRBV6-5 to TRBJ2-1; TRBD2 matches 8 bases. CDR1 and CDR2 (germline): MNHEY, SVGAGI. CDR3 length equals 12 residues. V trimming: 0 bases; J trimming: 16 bases; junction bases outside the gene matches: 5. CDR3 nucleotides: TGTGCCAGCAGTTACTCAGGGACTAGGGTCTTCTTC. This translates into CASSYSGTRVFF.

V is TRBV27 and J is TRBJ1-6, with D uncertain. The CDR3 is made up of 15 amino acids. The V end lost 4 bases, the J end lost 4 bases, and 11 bases lay between the germline ends. Germline CDR1 MNHEY, CDR2 SMNVEV (reference sequence). CDR3 nucleotides: TGTGCCAGCAGTTCGCACAGTAATTATAATTCACCCCTCCACTTT. Translation gives CASSSHSNYNSPLHF.

This sequence joins TRBV3-1 (or the pseudogene TRBV3-2) and TRBJ2-3, with 7 bases lining up with TRBD2. CDR1 LGHDT and CDR2 YNNKEL come from the germline V gene (reference sequence). J lost 0 bases, V lost 4 bases, and 7 bases had no gene match. The CDR3 extends over 16 amino acids. DNA for the CDR3: TGTGCCAGCAGCCCTAACCCGACTAGCAGCACAGATACGCAGTATTTT. Translated, it gives CASSPNPTSSTDTQYF.

The V gene is TRBV11-2, the J gene TRBJ2-3; 7 nucleotides agree with TRBD2. This CDR3 spans 13 amino acids. V was clipped by 5 bases and J by 4 bases; unmatched bases: 3. Per germline, CDR1 SGHAT and CDR2 FQNNGV. CDR3 nucleotide sequence: TGTGCCAGCAGCATAGCGGGCCCAGATACGCAGTATTTT. This sequence encodes CASSIAGPDTQYF.

This chain uses TRBV5-4 with TRBJ2-7; 8 nucleotides align to TRBD2. The CDR3 has 18 amino acids. CDR1 and CDR2 (germline): SGHNT, YYREEE (reference sequence). Trimming at V came to 3 bases and at J to 2 bases, leaving 16 bases not matched to a gene. The CDR3 nucleotides read TGTGCCAGCAGCTCCCAAGCGGGAGCCCTAGGGGGTCCCTACGAGCAGTACTTC. It specifies CASSSQAGALGGPYEQYF.

The chain uses TRBV9 and TRBJ1-5, with 9 bases that match TRBD1. There are 15 residues in the CDR3. Trimming took 0 bases from V and 6 from J; bases not matched to a gene: 4. Germline CDR1 is SGDLS and CDR2 is YYNGEE. The CDR3 protein is CASSVEDRGGQPQHF. The CDR3 nucleotides read TGTGCCAGCAGCGTAGAGGACAGGGGAGGTCAGCCCCAGCATTTT.

V and J are TRBV7-2 and TRBJ2-1, with TRBD2 matching over 9 bases. The J segment lost 2 bases and the V segment lost 8 bases, leaving 7 bases of the junction unmatched. Germline lookup yields CDR1 SGHTA and CDR2 FQGNSA. This CDR3 has 15 amino acids. This chain's CDR3 is CASGPAGGPYNEQFF. The CDR3 nucleotides read TGTGCCAGCGGCCCGGCGGGAGGGCCCTACAATGAGCAGTTCTTC.

The V and J genes are TRBV5-6 and TRBJ1-5; the D is unclear. CDR3 size: 14 residues. V lost 4 bases and J 3 bases, leaving 11 bases between the germline ends. The germline V gene encodes CDR1 SGHDT and CDR2 YYEEEE. CDR3 DNA sequence: TGTGCCAGCAGCAACGGACTGTTCAATCAGCCCCAGCATTTT. Amino acid sequence: CASSNGLFNQPQHF.

This clone came up once. The chain joins TRBV18 to TRBJ1-4; no clear D gene. Between the trimmed V and J ends, which lost 2 bases and 12 bases, there was a span of 10 bases. Germline V gives CDR1 KGHSH, CDR2 LQKENI. This CDR3 is built from 12 residues. CDR3 coding DNA: TGTGCCAGCTCACCATCGGCCAGCCAACTGTTTTTT. This gives the protein CASSPSASQLFF. Using reference TRBV18 and TRBJ1-4 for the parts outside the CDR3, the full variable domain is NAGVMQNPRHLVRRRGQEARLRCSPMKGHSHVYWYRQLPEEGLKFMVYLQKENIIDESGMPKERFSAEFPKEGPSILRIQQVVRGDSAAYFCASSPSASQLFFGSGTQLSVL.

V and J are TRBV30 and TRBJ1-6; D not resolved. From germline, CDR1 is GTSNPN and CDR2 SVGIG (reference sequence). The CDR3 length is 15 residues. V was shortened by 3 bases and J by 0 bases, with 9 bases between the two germline ends. CDR3 loop: CAWSAVRSYNSPLHF. DNA for the CDR3: TGTGCCTGGAGCGCCGTCCGCTCCTATAATTCACCCCTCCACTTT.

J is TRBJ1-2 and V is TRBV28; the D is unclear. The V and J ends lost 3 bases and 5 bases respectively, with 13 bases between them. Germline V lookup: CDR1 MDHEN, CDR2 SYDVKM. The CDR3 extends over 14 amino acids. This chain's CDR3 is CASSFPGIIYGYTF. The CDR3 bases are TGTGCCAGCAGTTTCCCCGGGATCATATATGGCTACACCTTC.

This chain uses TRBV19 with TRBJ1-2; D uncertain. The V end was cut by 3 bases, the J end by 8 bases, with 13 bases between. Germline lookup yields CDR1 LNHDA and CDR2 SQIVND (reference sequence). The CDR3 is 13 amino acids. The DNA for the CDR3 is TGTGCCAGTAGTATCGTCGACGCAGGAGGCTACACCTTC. It yields the protein CASSIVDAGGYTF.

This clone was recorded once. This sequence joins TRBV4-2 and TRBJ2-3; unclear D gene. V was trimmed by 0 bases and J by 2 bases, leaving 12 bases between them. The CDR3 has 16 amino acids. The germline V gene encodes CDR1 LGHNA and CDR2 YNFKEQ. The CDR3 bases are TGTGCCAGCAGCCAAGATCCTAGGGAACCCACAGATACGCAGTATTTT. Residues: CASSQDPREPTDTQYF.

This chain links TRBV28 with TRBJ2-1; 10 bases map to TRBD1. CDR3 length: 15 amino acids. CDR1 and CDR2 from the germline V gene are MDHEN and SYDVKM. J lost 6 bases, V lost 7 bases, and 9 bases had no gene match. For the CDR3, the DNA is TGTGCCAGCAACCTCCCGGGACAGGGGTTCAATGAGCAGTTCTTC. Its translation is CASNLPGQGFNEQFF.

The chain links TRBV27 to TRBJ1-2; a weak D match, TRBD1 (6 bases). V shed 5 bases and J shed 8 bases, with 18 bases lying between them. CDR3 size: 14 residues. The V gene's germline CDR1 is MNHEY and CDR2 SMNVEV (reference sequence). The CDR3 DNA follows: TGTGCCAGCAGTCCCTCTCGGGGGCCATACGGCTACACCTTC. Protein sequence: CASSPSRGPYGYTF.

This chain uses TRBV15 with TRBJ1-1; D is unresolved. This CDR3 spans 13 amino acids. The germline V and J ends were trimmed by 1 base and 4 bases, with 7 bases remaining between them. The germline V gene has CDR1 LNHNV and CDR2 YYDKDF (reference sequence). CDR3: CATSRVSGTEAFF. The CDR3 region has the DNA TGTGCCACCAGCAGAGTGTCGGGCACTGAAGCTTTCTTT.